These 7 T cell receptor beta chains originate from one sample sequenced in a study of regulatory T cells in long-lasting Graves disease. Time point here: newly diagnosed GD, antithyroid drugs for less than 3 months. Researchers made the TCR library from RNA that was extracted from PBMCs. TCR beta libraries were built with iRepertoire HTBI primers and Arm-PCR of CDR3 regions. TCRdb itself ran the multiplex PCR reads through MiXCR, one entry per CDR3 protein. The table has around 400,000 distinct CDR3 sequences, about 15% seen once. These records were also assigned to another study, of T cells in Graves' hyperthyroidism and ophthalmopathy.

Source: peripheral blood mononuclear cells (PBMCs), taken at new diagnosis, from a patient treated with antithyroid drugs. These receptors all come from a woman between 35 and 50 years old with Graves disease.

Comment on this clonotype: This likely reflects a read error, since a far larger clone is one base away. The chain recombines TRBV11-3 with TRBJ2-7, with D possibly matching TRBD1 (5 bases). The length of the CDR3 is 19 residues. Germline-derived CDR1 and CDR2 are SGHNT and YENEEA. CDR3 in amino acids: CASSLDLFRADPISYEHYF. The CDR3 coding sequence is TGTGCCAGCAGCTTAGATCTATTCAGGGCGGACCCAATCTCCTACGAGCACTACTTC.

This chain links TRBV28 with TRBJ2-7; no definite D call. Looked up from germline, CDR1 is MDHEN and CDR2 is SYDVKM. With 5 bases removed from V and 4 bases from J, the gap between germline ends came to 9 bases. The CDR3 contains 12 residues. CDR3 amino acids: CASSQTLYEQYF. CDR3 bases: TGTGCCAGCAGTCAGACATTATACGAGCAGTACTTC.

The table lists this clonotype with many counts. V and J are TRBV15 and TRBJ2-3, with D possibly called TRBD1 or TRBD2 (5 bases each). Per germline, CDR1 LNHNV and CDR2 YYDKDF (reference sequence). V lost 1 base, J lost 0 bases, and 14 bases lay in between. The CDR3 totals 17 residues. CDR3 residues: CATSRAPGTKSTDTQYF. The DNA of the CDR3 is TGTGCCACCAGCAGAGCCCCGGGGACCAAGAGCACAGATACGCAGTATTTT.

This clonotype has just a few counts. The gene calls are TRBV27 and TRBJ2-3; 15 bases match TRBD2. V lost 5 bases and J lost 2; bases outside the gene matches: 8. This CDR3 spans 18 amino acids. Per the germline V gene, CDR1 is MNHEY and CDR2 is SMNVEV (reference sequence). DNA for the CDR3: TGTGCCAGCAGTCCCGGGACTAGCGGGAGGACCTACACAGATACGCAGTATTTT. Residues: CASSPGTSGRTYTDTQYF.

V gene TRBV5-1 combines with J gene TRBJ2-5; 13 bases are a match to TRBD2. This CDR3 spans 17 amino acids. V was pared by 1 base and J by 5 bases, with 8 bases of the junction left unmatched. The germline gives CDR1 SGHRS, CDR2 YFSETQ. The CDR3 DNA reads TGCGCCAGCAGCTTGATACTAGCGGGAGGGCCGGGGGAGACCCAGTACTTC. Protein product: CASSLILAGGPGETQYF.

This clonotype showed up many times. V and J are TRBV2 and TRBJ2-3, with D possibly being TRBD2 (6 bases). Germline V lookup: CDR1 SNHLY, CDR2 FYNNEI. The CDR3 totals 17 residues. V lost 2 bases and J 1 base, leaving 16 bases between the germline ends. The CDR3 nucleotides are TGTGCCAGCAGTGAACGCGGGGACGGCGGCCGCACAGATACGCAGTATTTT. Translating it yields CASSERGDGGRTDTQYF.

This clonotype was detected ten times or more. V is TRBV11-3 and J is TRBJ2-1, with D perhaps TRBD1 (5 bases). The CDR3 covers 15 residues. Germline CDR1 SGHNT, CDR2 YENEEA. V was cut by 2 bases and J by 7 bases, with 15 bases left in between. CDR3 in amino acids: CASSLMQGERNEQFF. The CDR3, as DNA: TGTGCCAGCAGCTTAATGCAGGGTGAAAGGAATGAGCAGTTCTTC.